This TCR beta chain was sequenced during a study of shared clonotypes between healthy human individuals (dated by TCRdb to 2018 to 2021). Study-wide context: A couple of women and a few men aged 18 to 49 years were included in the cohort. For each donor, three plates each were used for CD4 naive and CD4 memory, two plates were used for CD8 naive, and one plate was used for CD8 memory. To estimate repertoire size and how much clonotypes are shared between individuals, the study performed deep sequencing of blood TCR repertoires from five healthy adults. To increase sequencing depth and limit assay-specific biases, different laboratories used diverse techniques to prepare libraries and sequence TCR repertoires. Each donor's leukapheresis produced roughly between roughly 0.94 and 9.5 billion PBMCs.

This clone was recorded at least ten times. This clone's antigen is unknown. Base qualities are missing; no much larger clone stands one base away. TCR CDR3 regions were amplified from genomic DNA by multiplex PCR using the deep immunoSEQ assay. Extracted genomic DNA from each cell subset was spread evenly across all wells of several immunoSEQ 96-well plates, with each plate serving as a replicate. Each replicate PCR for sorted subsets received 150 to 250 ng genomic DNA, equal to 28,000 or so T cell genomes. The purified libraries were quantified using a Qubit 3.0 fluorometer, sized with a Bioanalyzer 2100, and then quantified again using the KAPA Library Quantification kit. A separate single-read 150-cycle Illumina NextSeq 550 flow cell was used to sequence each immunoSEQ 96-well plate. The study's own analysis went as follows. The immunoSEQ output contained only junctional sequences without quality scores, so filtering could not match that applied to full-length reads. To assign V/J genes and CDR3, sequences were annotated against IMGT germline references using PyIR, a Python wrapper for IgBLAST v1.9. Reads with weak V/J assignments (E-value above 1e-6), missing CDR3, stop codons, out-of-frame junctions, or ambiguous translated residues were removed. A V3J clonotype was defined by an identical inferred V gene, J gene, and CDR3 amino acid sequence. The percentage overlap between two repertoires was calculated by dividing the number of shared unique clonotypes by the size of the smaller repertoire. Three approaches were used to assess repertoire richness: RTK rarefaction, the Chao1 estimator, and Recon v2.1 estimates of unobserved clonotypes. OLGA was used to compute generation probabilities for all TCRbeta clonotypes that the gDNA method yielded from a handful of donors. Entries here come from immuneACCESS through TCRdb and include only in-frame sequences with V and J called. Some clones fail to appear in such tables; in the studies checked, an unresolved V gene covers under half of the shortfall, and the cause of the remainder is unknown. D and trimming come from the DNA, and the V and J calls and clone size come from that table. The sample table shows 100,000 to 120,000 clones, and around 66% are seen once. The ten largest make up under 30% of the sample.

Results the study describes overall, beyond this receptor: Rarefaction of sorted-subset datasets indicated incomplete sequencing despite the large sequencing depth. Sampling was restricted to blood, and TCR repertoires in tissues likely differ from the TCR repertoires found in blood. Estimated clonotype richness was generally larger for naive than for memory subsets. The genetic and exposure-history diversity represented was limited by the small number of donors. Pairwise subsampling indicated that sequencing depth was expected to affect the degree of clonotype sharing among donors. Across a few donors, roughly 5.4% of naive CD4, approximately 4% of naive CD8, around 2.1% of memory CD4, and under 0.45% of memory CD8 clonotypes were shared. Compared with non-shared clonotypes, the clonotypes found in all four sorted-subset donors had higher generation probabilities.

Germline trimming amounts to 6 bases on V and 3 bases on J, with 9 as the count of junction bases outside the gene matches. According to the germline V gene, CDR1 reads MNHNS and CDR2 reads SASEGT. The CDR3 contains 15 residues, cysteine and phenylalanine counted. The sequence is cut down to CDR3 DNA, 45 bases in frame from base 1. The donors were healthy, HIV-negative adults who had no recently reported acute infections or vaccinations. Only Caucasian adults living in Nashville, Tennessee, USA were represented among the donors. The CD8 memory samples were a combination of magnetically selected CD45RO+ cells and CCR7-negative CD45RA+ effector memory (TemRA) cells. After blood collection by leukapheresis, PBMCs were isolated using Ficoll-Histopaque density gradient centrifugation and then cryopreserved in the vapor phase of liquid nitrogen. Analytical flow cytometry was used to check the purity and quantity of each magnetically sorted T cell population. From each sorted fraction, genomic DNA was isolated and quantified by UV absorbance on a Nanodrop 2000c.

This sequence was found in a woman in her thirties in good health. Sequencing used memory CD8+ T cells sorted from blood. Explained via the paper, the cell subset or site label denotes: CD45RO+ cells pooled with CCR7-negative TemRA cells. This sequence uses TRBV6-1 and TRBJ2-7, with 9 central nucleotides matching TRBD2. The DNA sequence is as follows: TGTGCCAGCAGGGAGACGGCTAGCGGGGACTACGAGCAGTACTTC. Its protein reads: CASRETASGDYEQYF.